This T cell receptor (beta chain) was profiled in a study of long-term antiretroviral therapy in people with HIV. This CDR3 is 15 amino acids long. Germline V gene sequence: CDR1 SQVTM, CDR2 ANQGSEA. Trimming shortened V by 2 bases and J by 4 bases, and 16 bases separated the two germline ends. Sequencing relied on immunoSEQ assay v3.0, run at survey level. Clones were sequenced by immunoSEQ multiplex PCR, and TCRdb holds only the in-frame ones, with some missing. The data show tens of thousands of clones, with around 83% seen just once and 4.8% held by the top ten. Note on this clone: What it binds is unknown.

Broader study findings: Transplant-donor-level diversity was not reached after ART, though diversity increased.

The chain couples TRBV29-1 to TRBJ2-3; either TRBD1 or TRBD2 may supply D (5 bases each). The clonotype was recovered from a young woman with HIV. Source: unsorted PBMCs, taken 0.8 years after starting antiretroviral therapy. In DNA form, the CDR3 reads TGCAGCGTTGAACAGGTGGGGGTTGCGGCAGATACGCAGTATTTT. It yields the protein CSVEQVGVAADTQYF.